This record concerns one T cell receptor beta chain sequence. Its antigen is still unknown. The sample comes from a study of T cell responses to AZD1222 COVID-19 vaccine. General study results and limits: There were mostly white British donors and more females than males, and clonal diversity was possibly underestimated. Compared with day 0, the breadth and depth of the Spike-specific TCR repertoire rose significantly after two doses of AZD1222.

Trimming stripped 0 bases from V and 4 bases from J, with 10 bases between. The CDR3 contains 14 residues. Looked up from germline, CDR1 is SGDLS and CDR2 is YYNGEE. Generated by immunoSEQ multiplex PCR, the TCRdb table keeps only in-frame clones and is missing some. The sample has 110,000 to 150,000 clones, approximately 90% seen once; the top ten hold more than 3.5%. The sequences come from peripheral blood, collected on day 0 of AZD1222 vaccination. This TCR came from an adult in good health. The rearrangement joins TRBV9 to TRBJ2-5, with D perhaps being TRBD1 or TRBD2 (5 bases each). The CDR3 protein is CASSVVGGGETQYF. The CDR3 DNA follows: TGTGCCAGCAGCGTAGTGGGTGGGGGAGAGACCCAGTACTTC.